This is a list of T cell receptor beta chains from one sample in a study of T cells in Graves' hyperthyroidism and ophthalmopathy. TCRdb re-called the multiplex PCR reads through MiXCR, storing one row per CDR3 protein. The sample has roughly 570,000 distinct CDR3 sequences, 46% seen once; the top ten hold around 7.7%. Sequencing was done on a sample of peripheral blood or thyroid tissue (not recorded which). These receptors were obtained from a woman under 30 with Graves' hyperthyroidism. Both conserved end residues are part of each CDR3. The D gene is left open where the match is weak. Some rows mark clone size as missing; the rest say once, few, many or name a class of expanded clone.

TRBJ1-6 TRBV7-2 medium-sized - CASSLAGSPLHF TGTGCCAGCAGCTTAGCAGGTTCACCCCTCCACTTT
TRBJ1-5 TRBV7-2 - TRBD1 CASSEVGTGKGQPQHF TGTGCCAGCAGCGAAGTCGGGACAGGGAAGGGTCAGCCCCAGCATTTT
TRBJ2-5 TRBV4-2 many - CASSQDSLTQETQYF TGTGCCAGCAGCCAAGACAGCCTGACACAAGAGACCCAGTACTTC
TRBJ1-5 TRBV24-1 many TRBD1 CATSASTGFNQPQHF TGTGCCACCAGTGCCTCGACAGGGTTCAATCAGCCCCAGCATTTT
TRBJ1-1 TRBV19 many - CASSIDPAYTEAFF TGTGCCAGTAGTATAGATCCAGCTTACACTGAAGCTTTCTTT
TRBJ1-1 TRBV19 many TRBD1 CASSRRQGVGDTEAFF TGTGCCAGTAGTAGAAGACAGGGGGTAGGGGACACTGAAGCTTTCTTT
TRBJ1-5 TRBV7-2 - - CASSPSVGASQPQHF TGTGCCAGCAGCCCTAGCGTTGGGGCCTCTCAGCCCCAGCATTTT
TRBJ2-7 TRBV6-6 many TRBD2 CASSYRRETYEQYF TGTGCCAGCAGTTACAGGCGGGAGACCTACGAGCAGTACTTC
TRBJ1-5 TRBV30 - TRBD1 CAWSRGRGNGNQPQHF TGTGCCTGGAGTAGGGGCAGGGGGAACGGCAATCAGCCCCAGCATTTT
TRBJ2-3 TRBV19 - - CASSRGLTDTQYF TGTGCCAGTAGCCGCGGCCTCACAGATACGCAGTATTTT
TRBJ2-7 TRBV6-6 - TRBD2 CASSRLADLSYEQYF TGTGCCAGCAGCCGTCTAGCGGACCTCTCCTACGAGCAGTACTTC
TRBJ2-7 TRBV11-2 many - CASSLLSTAAYEQYF TGTGCCAGCAGCTTATTATCGACGGCGGCCTACGAGCAGTACTTC
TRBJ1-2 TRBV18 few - CASSPPRNRGSYTF TGTGCCAGCTCACCACCGCGGAACCGGGGGAGCTACACCTTC
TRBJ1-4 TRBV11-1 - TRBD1 CASSPGQGIYNEKLFF TGTGCCAGCAGCCCCGGACAGGGGATCTACAATGAAAAACTGTTTTTT
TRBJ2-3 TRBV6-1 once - CVSSEGWSGRTDTQYF TGTGTCAGCAGTGAAGGATGGTCAGGCCGCACAGATACGCAGTATTTT
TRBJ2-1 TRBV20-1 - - CSATGFYNEQFF TGCAGTGCTACGGGCTTTTACAATGAGCAGTTCTTC
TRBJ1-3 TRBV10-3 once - CAMAGSSLNTIYF TGTGCCATGGCGGGCTCTTCTTTGAACACCATATATTTT
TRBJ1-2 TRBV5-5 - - CACSRRGGDGYTF TGTGCCTGCAGTCGCAGGGGAGGCGATGGCTACACCTTC
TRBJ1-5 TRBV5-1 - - CASSMRTTGEYTSNQPQHF TGCGCCAGCAGCATGCGAACGACGGGGGAATATACGAGCAATCAGCCCCAGCATTTT
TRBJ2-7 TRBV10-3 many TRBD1 CANGQGDVYEQYF TGTGCCAACGGACAGGGGGACGTCTACGAGCAGTACTTC
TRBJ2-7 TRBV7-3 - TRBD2 CASSYGRGDWSNEQYF TGTGCCAGCAGTTACGGACGGGGGGACTGGTCGAACGAGCAGTACTTC
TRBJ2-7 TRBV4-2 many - CASSLSHGGSSYEQYF TGTGCCAGCAGCCTCTCTCATGGGGGAAGCTCCTACGAGCAGTACTTC
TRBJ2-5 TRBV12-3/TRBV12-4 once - CASSQGPNQPQYF TGTGCCAGCAGTCAGGGGCCGAATCAGCCCCAGTACTTC
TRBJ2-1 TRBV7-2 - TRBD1 CASSHQDRPNEQFF TGTGCCAGCAGCCACCAGGACAGGCCCAATGAGCAGTTCTTC
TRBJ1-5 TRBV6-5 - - CASTSGEGRQPQHF TGTGCCAGCACCTCAGGGGAGGGGAGGCAGCCCCAGCATTTT
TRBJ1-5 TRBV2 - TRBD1 CASSERQGGQPQHF TGTGCCAGCAGTGAAAGGCAGGGGGGGCAGCCCCAGCATTTT
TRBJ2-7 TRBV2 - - CATGVGGNDEQCF TGTGCCACCGGGGTTGGGGGGAACGACGAGCAGTGCTTC
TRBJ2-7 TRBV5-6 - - CASSSEGGHPSYEQYF TGTGCCAGCAGCTCCGAGGGCGGGCACCCCTCCTACGAGCAGTACTTC
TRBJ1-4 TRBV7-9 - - CASSTGNEKLFF TGTGCCAGCAGCACAGGCAATGAAAAACTGTTTTTT
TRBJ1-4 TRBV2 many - CASKYNEKLFF TGTGCCAGCAAGTACAATGAAAAACTGTTTTTT
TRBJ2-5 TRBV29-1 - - CSVWGQETQYF TGCAGCGTATGGGGCCAAGAGACCCAGTACTTC
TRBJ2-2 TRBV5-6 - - CASSLRRMGGEITGELFF TGTGCCAGCAGCTTGAGGCGAATGGGTGGAGAAATCACCGGGGAGCTGTTTTTT
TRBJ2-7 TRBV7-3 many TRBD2 CASSLTGGSSYEQYF TGTGCCAGCAGCTTAACGGGCGGGAGCTCCTACGAGCAGTACTTC
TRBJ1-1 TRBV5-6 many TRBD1 CASSYGTDLMNTEAFF TGTGCCAGCAGCTACGGGACAGACCTAATGAACACTGAAGCTTTCTTT
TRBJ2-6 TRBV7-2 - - CASRPYPTGTTTGANVLTF TGTGCCAGCAGACCCTACCCGACCGGGACGACAACTGGGGCCAACGTCCTGACTTTC
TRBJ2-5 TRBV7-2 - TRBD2 CASSVTSGSLGRETQYF TGTGCCAGCAGCGTCACTAGCGGGAGCTTAGGTCGGGAGACCCAGTACTTC
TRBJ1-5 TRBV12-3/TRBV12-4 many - CASSFLGTQPQHF TGTGCCAGCAGTTTTTTGGGGACTCAGCCCCAGCATTTT
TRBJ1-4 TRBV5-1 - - CASSSVSGDEKLFF TGCGCCAGCAGCTCTGTCAGCGGCGATGAAAAACTGTTTTTT
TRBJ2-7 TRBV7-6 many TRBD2 CASSSGLAGRGEQYF TGTGCCAGCAGCTCCGGACTAGCGGGCCGGGGCGAGCAGTACTTC
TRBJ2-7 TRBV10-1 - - CASSESNEVASDEQYF TGCGCCAGCAGTGAGTCGAATGAAGTAGCCTCGGACGAGCAGTACTTC
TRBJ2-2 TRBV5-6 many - CASSSGDWNTGELFF TGTGCCAGCAGCTCGGGGGATTGGAACACCGGGGAGCTGTTTTTT
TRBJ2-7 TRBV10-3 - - CAISASSPDRSYEQYF TGTGCCATCAGTGCCAGCAGCCCAGACAGGTCCTACGAGCAGTACTTC
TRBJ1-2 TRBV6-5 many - CASSPTGLGYGYTF TGTGCCAGCAGTCCTACGGGGTTAGGGTATGGCTACACCTTC
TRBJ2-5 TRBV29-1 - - CSVEDKVQYF TGCAGCGTTGAAGATAAGGTCCAGTACTTC
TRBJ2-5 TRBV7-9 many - CASRPAGGGQETQYF TGTGCCAGCAGACCGGCCGGGGGCGGCCAAGAGACCCAGTACTTC
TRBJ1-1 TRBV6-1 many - CASTEGGSATEAFF TGTGCCAGCACCGAAGGAGGGTCGGCCACTGAAGCTTTCTTT
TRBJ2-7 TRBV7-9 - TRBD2 CASSDGLAGTFYEQYF TGTGCCAGCAGCGACGGACTAGCGGGAACTTTCTACGAGCAGTACTTC
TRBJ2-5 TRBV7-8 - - CASGRSGGLRETQYF TGTGCCAGCGGACGGAGTGGGGGGCTCAGGGAGACCCAGTACTTC
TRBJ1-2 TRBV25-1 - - CASSELDLEGYTF TGTGCCAGCAGTGAATTGGATCTGGAAGGCTACACCTTC
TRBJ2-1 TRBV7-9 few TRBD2 CASSQYETGTSGREEQFF TGTGCCAGCAGTCAATACGAGACCGGGACTAGCGGGAGGGAGGAGCAGTTCTTC
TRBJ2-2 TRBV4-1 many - CASSQASDLNTGELFF TGCGCCAGCAGCCAAGCATCTGACCTGAACACCGGGGAGCTGTTTTTT
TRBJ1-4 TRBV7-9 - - CASSLDSSNEKLFF TGTGCCAGCAGCTTGGACAGCTCAAATGAAAAACTGTTTTTT
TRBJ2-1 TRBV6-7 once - CASSYQGRLVWNEQFF TGTGCCAGCAGTTACCAGGGACGGCTAGTTTGGAATGAGCAGTTCTTC
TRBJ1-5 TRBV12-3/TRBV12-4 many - CASSFRTADQPQHF TGTGCCAGCAGTTTTAGAACAGCGGATCAGCCCCAGCATTTT
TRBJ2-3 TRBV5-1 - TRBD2 CASSPKGGRSTDTQYF TGTGCCAGCAGCCCGAAGGGCGGGAGGTCTACAGATACGCAGTATTTT
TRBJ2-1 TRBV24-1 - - CATSDYGGALHNEQFF TGTGCCACCAGTGATTATGGGGGCGCATTGCACAATGAGCAGTTCTTC